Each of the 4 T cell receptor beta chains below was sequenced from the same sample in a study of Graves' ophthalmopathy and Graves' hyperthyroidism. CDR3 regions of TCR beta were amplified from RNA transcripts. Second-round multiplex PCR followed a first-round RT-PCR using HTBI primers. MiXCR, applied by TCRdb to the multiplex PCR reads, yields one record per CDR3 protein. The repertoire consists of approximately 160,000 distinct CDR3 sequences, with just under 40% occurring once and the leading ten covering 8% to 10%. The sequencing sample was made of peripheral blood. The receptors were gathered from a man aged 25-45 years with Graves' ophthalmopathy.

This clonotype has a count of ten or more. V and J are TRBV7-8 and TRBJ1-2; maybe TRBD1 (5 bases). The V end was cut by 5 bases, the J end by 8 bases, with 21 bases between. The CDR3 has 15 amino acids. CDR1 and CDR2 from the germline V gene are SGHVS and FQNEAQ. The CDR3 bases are TGTGCCAGCAGCCCCTTGGTTGGGGGAGGAGGAGGCTACACCTTC. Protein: CASSPLVGGGGGYTF.

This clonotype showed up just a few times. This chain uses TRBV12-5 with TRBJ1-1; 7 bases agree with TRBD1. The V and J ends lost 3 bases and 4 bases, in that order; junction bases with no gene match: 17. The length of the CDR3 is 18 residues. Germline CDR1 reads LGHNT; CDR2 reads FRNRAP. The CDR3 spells CASGFASTGMVSGTEAFF. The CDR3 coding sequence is TGTGCTAGTGGTTTCGCCTCGACAGGGATGGTAAGCGGCACTGAAGCTTTCTTT.

The CDR3 protein is CASSTGLLQETQYF. CDR3 DNA sequence: TGTGCCAGCAGCACGGGGCTGTTGCAAGAGACCCAGTACTTC. This chain connects TRBV13 to TRBJ2-5; tentatively, D is TRBD1 or TRBD2 (5 bases each). The germline gives CDR1 PRHDT, CDR2 FYEKMQ (reference sequence). Trimming removed 5 bases at V and 2 bases at J, with 12 bases between. The CDR3 is 14 residues long.

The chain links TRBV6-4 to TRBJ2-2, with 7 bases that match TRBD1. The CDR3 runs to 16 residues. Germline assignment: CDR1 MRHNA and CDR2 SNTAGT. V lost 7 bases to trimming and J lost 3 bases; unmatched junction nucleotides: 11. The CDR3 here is CASIRLRQGYTGELFF. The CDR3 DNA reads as TGTGCCAGCATTCGACTACGACAGGGTTACACCGGGGAGCTGTTTTTT.